One T cell receptor beta chain is described in this entry. Its antigen is undetermined. Reverse transcription of roughly 0.5 to 1 ug RNA was carried out with random hexamers. One entry per CDR3 protein, called by TCRdb with MiXCR from the immunoSEQ multiplex PCR reads. In the table there are about 240,000 distinct CDR3 sequences, roughly 95% of which are singletons. CDR1 and CDR2 (germline): SQVTM, ANQGSEA. Unmatched junction bases numbered 10, after V lost 4 bases and J lost 2 bases. The length of the CDR3 is 16 residues. The data were taken from a study of CD8 T cells in Susac syndrome. As for the study in general: Within the sequenced group of Susac syndrome patients, five or six showed active disease and about 8 were in remission.

Whole-study results and caveats: Repertoires of Susac syndrome CD4+ T cells lacked clonal expansion.

The genes are TRBV29-1 and TRBJ2-5; 10 bases line up with TRBD2. This sequence was found in a human donor with Susac syndrome. The sequencing sample was made of CD4+ T cells from PBMCs. The CDR3 nucleotides are TGCAGCGTTGCCGGGACTAGCGCGAGTAGACAAGAGACCCAGTACTTC. Translation gives CSVAGTSASRQETQYF.